These T cell receptor beta chains were read from a single sample in a study of cytomegalovirus exposure and HLA in healthy donors. The method was immunoSEQ multiplex PCR; TCRdb's version includes in-frame clones alone and lacks a portion of them. The sample lists around 87,000 clones, 76% occurring once. The sample was PBMCs. The receptor source for this set is a man in his forties in good health and CMV-seronegative. The CDR3 runs from the conserved cysteine through the conserved F or W. Fields, in order: clone size, J gene, V gene, D gene, CDR3 DNA, CDR3 protein. D genes are given only for firm matches. Clone size, where shown, is once, few, many, or a class for clones that have expanded.

size: few
J: TRBJ1-3
V: TRBV18
D: .
DNA: TGTGCCAGCTCGCCTCAACGACCCCAGGAGGGAACTATCTCTGGAAACACCATATATTTT
CDR3: CASSPQRPQEGTISGNTIYF

size: .
J: TRBJ1-1
V: TRBV28
D: .
DNA: TGTGCCAGCAATTCGCAGGGAACGGGGAACACTGAAGCTTTCTTT
CDR3: CASNSQGTGNTEAFF

size: .
J: TRBJ2-5
V: TRBV30
D: .
DNA: TGTGCCTGGAGTGTACCGGGGGTGCAGTACTTC
CDR3: CAWSVPGVQYF

size: .
J: TRBJ2-5
V: TRBV7-8
D: TRBD2
DNA: TGTGCCAGCAGACTATCGGGGGGAGCGACCGGGGAGATCCAGTACTTC
CDR3: CASRLSGGATGEIQYF

size: .
J: TRBJ1-1
V: TRBV19
D: TRBD1
DNA: TGTGCCAGTAGCCTCTCGACAGGGGTGAACACTGAAGCTTTCTTT
CDR3: CASSLSTGVNTEAFF

size: .
J: TRBJ1-3
V: TRBV29-1
D: .
DNA: TGCAGCTTTCGCGGGGATGGAAACACCATATATTTT
CDR3: CSFRGDGNTIYF

size: few
J: TRBJ1-3
V: TRBV5-1
D: .
DNA: TGCGCCAGCAACCCCGGTGTCTTACGGGGGGGCCCCTCTGGAAACACCATATATTTT
CDR3: CASNPGVLRGGPSGNTIYF

size: .
J: TRBJ1-1
V: TRBV9
D: .
DNA: TGTGCCAGCAGCGCCTTGATGGGGGCCATGAGGGACACTGAAGCTTTCTTT
CDR3: CASSALMGAMRDTEAFF

size: .
J: TRBJ2-1
V: TRBV7-2
D: .
DNA: TGTGCCAGTCAACTGAGTGCCCCCTACAATGAGCAGTTCTTC
CDR3: CASQLSAPYNEQFF

size: once
J: TRBJ2-2
V: TRBV5-1
D: .
DNA: TGCGCCAGCAGTCACAGACAGAACACCGGGGAGCTGTTTTTT
CDR3: CASSHRQNTGELFF

size: .
J: TRBJ1-4
V: TRBV7-8
D: TRBD1
DNA: TGTGCCAGCAGTCAACAGGGGGCGCGAGGTGAAAAACTGTTTTTT
CDR3: CASSQQGARGEKLFF

size: .
J: TRBJ1-4
V: TRBV11-2
D: .
DNA: TGTGCCAGCCAGAGAGGGGAAAAACTGTTTTTT
CDR3: CASQRGEKLFF

size: .
J: TRBJ1-4
V: TRBV19
D: .
DNA: TGTGCCAGTAGTCCCTTAAGTCGGGGAGCTAATGAAAAACTGTTTTTT
CDR3: CASSPLSRGANEKLFF

size: once
J: TRBJ1-4
V: TRBV7-9
D: TRBD1
DNA: TGTGCCAGCAGCTTATCACCGGGACAGGCGAATGAAAAACTGTTTTTT
CDR3: CASSLSPGQANEKLFF

size: .
J: TRBJ2-7
V: TRBV2
D: .
DNA: TGTGCCAGCATGGCTGGACAGCCGATTTACGAGCAGTACTTC
CDR3: CASMAGQPIYEQYF

size: .
J: TRBJ1-1
V: TRBV19
D: TRBD1
DNA: TGTGCCAGTAGTGGCACAGGGGGCACTGAAGCTTTCTTT
CDR3: CASSGTGGTEAFF

size: .
J: TRBJ1-1
V: TRBV6-5
D: .
DNA: TGTGCCAGCAGTACTGAGGGGGTTTTCGGCGAAGCTTTCTTT
CDR3: CASSTEGVFGEAFF

size: .
J: TRBJ1-3
V: TRBV2
D: .
DNA: TGTGCCAGCAGTGTATCCAGATCTGGAAACACCATATATTTT
CDR3: CASSVSRSGNTIYF

size: .
J: TRBJ2-5
V: TRBV5-1
D: .
DNA: TGCGCCAGCAGCTTGGAGGGGCGGGAGACCCAGTACTTC
CDR3: CASSLEGRETQYF

size: .
J: TRBJ2-1
V: TRBV13
D: .
DNA: TGTGCCAGCAGCTTACTTTACAATGAGCAGTTCTTC
CDR3: CASSLLYNEQFF

size: .
J: TRBJ1-5
V: TRBV28
D: .
DNA: TGTGCCAGCAGCACCCTAGGCCCCAATCAGCCCCAGCATTTT
CDR3: CASSTLGPNQPQHF

size: .
J: TRBJ1-2
V: TRBV4-3
D: .
DNA: TGCGCCAGCAGCCAAGAAGGGGTTAACTATGGCTACACCTTC
CDR3: CASSQEGVNYGYTF

size: .
J: TRBJ1-2
V: TRBV30
D: .
DNA: TGTGCCTGGAGTCTAGGTCTTAGGGGCTATGGCTACACCTTC
CDR3: CAWSLGLRGYGYTF

size: .
J: TRBJ2-5
V: TRBV4-3
D: TRBD1
DNA: TGCGCCAGCAGCCGGAGAGGGAGGGGACAGGGAAGATTTGGAGAGACCCAGTACTTC
CDR3: CASSRRGRGQGRFGETQYF

size: .
J: TRBJ1-2
V: TRBV28
D: .
DNA: TGTGCCAGCAGTCTCATGAAGGTGCGGGGCTACACCTTC
CDR3: CASSLMKVRGYTF

size: .
J: TRBJ2-7
V: TRBV9
D: TRBD1
DNA: TGTGCCAGCAGCGTAGAGGGGACAGGGTTTTACGAGCAGTACTTC
CDR3: CASSVEGTGFYEQYF

size: .
J: TRBJ2-1
V: TRBV9
D: TRBD2
DNA: TGTGCCAGCAGCGGACTAGCAGACTACAATGAGCAGTTCTTC
CDR3: CASSGLADYNEQFF

size: few
J: TRBJ1-1
V: TRBV7-3
D: TRBD1
DNA: TGTGCCAGCAGTACCTCCGGGACAGTCTATGAAGCTTTCTTT
CDR3: CASSTSGTVYEAFF

size: .
J: TRBJ2-7
V: TRBV5-5
D: .
DNA: TGTGCCAGCAGCTTGTCAGGGTCTTCGTCCTACGAGCAGTACTTC
CDR3: CASSLSGSSSYEQYF

size: once
J: TRBJ2-1
V: TRBV5-1
D: TRBD2
DNA: TGCGCCAGCCAGGGGACTAGCGGGGGGTACAATGAGCAGTTCTTC
CDR3: CASQGTSGGYNEQFF

size: .
J: TRBJ1-6
V: TRBV2
D: TRBD1
DNA: TGTGCCAGCGTCCGGGACAGGGAGCCACCCCTCCACTTT
CDR3: CASVRDREPPLHF

size: .
J: TRBJ1-2
V: TRBV7-9
D: .
DNA: TGTGCCAGCAGCTCCGGGACACTTGCTAACTATGGCTACACCTTC
CDR3: CASSSGTLANYGYTF

size: .
J: TRBJ2-1
V: TRBV28
D: .
DNA: TGTGCCAGCAGTTTCGGAGGAGACAATGAGCAGTTCTTC
CDR3: CASSFGGDNEQFF

size: .
J: TRBJ2-7
V: TRBV28
D: .
DNA: TGTGCCAGCAGCCCGGGGGGCGACGAGCAGTACTTC
CDR3: CASSPGGDEQYF

size: .
J: TRBJ2-7
V: TRBV18
D: TRBD2
DNA: TGTGCCAGCTCTACACTAGCGGGCACCTACGAGCAGTACTTC
CDR3: CASSTLAGTYEQYF

size: .
J: TRBJ2-5
V: TRBV10-1
D: .
DNA: TGCGCCAGCAGTGACAGGGATAGAGAGACCCAGTACTTC
CDR3: CASSDRDRETQYF

size: .
J: TRBJ1-1
V: TRBV7-9
D: .
DNA: TGTTCCAGCAGCTTAGAACGGGATCCACACCTTGAAGCTTTCTTT
CDR3: CSSSLERDPHLEAFF

size: .
J: TRBJ2-2
V: TRBV2
D: .
DNA: TGTGCCAGCAAACAGATGAACACCGGGGAGCTGTTTTTT
CDR3: CASKQMNTGELFF

size: once
J: TRBJ1-6
V: TRBV7-3
D: TRBD1
DNA: TGTGCCAGCAGCTTAAGGGCCCCGGGACAGGGGAATTCACCCCTCCACTTT
CDR3: CASSLRAPGQGNSPLHF